The rows below give T cell receptor beta chains drawn from one sample of a study of T cell repertoires in cytomegalovirus infection. These receptors have no identified antigens. TCRdb re-derived calls from the reads in MiXCR, one entry per CDR3 protein. The sample records 75,000 to 95,000 distinct CDR3 sequences, about 45% being singletons. The specimen comprised CD8+ T cells from cultured PBMCs, sampled from culture after CMV antigen stimulation. The source is a human donor in good health (CMV status not recorded). Some clones in this sample may be carry-over from other donors' samples. Each CDR3 is given with its conserved first and last residue. A D gene is named only where the DNA matches it firmly. Some rows have no size entry. The others give once, few or many, or a class for an expanded clone.

v_call: TRBV6-9
j_call: TRBJ2-6
clone_size: .
d_call: .
cdr3_aa: CASSFVRWGRSPNSGANVLTF
cdr3_nt: TGTGCCAGCAGTTTTGTCCGTTGGGGGAGGTCTCCCAACTCTGGGGCCAACGTCCTGACTTTC

v_call: TRBV7-9
j_call: TRBJ2-7
clone_size: .
d_call: TRBD1
cdr3_aa: CASSLITGVFHEQYF
cdr3_nt: TGTGCCAGCAGCTTGATTACAGGGGTCTTCCACGAGCAGTACTTC

v_call: TRBV27
j_call: TRBJ2-1
clone_size: .
d_call: TRBD2
cdr3_aa: CASSPFGGGSHNEQFF
cdr3_nt: TGTGCCAGCAGTCCCTTCGGAGGCGGGAGCCACAATGAGCAGTTCTTC

v_call: TRBV7-2
j_call: TRBJ2-1
clone_size: few
d_call: .
cdr3_aa: CASSLGRNEQFF
cdr3_nt: TGTGCCAGCAGCCTCGGGCGGAATGAGCAGTTCTTC

v_call: TRBV4-1
j_call: TRBJ2-1
clone_size: once
d_call: .
cdr3_aa: CASSQDHSAGTYNEQFF
cdr3_nt: TGCGCCAGCAGCCAAGATCATTCAGCGGGCACCTACAATGAGCAGTTCTTC

v_call: TRBV5-5
j_call: TRBJ2-5
clone_size: few
d_call: .
cdr3_aa: CASSQAPRETQYF
cdr3_nt: TGTGCCAGCAGCCAGGCCCCACGGGAGACCCAGTACTTC

v_call: TRBV11-2
j_call: TRBJ2-7
clone_size: .
d_call: TRBD1
cdr3_aa: CASSYGQGGYEQYF
cdr3_nt: TGTGCCAGCAGCTACGGACAGGGGGGGTACGAGCAGTACTTC

v_call: TRBV5-6
j_call: TRBJ1-5
clone_size: .
d_call: TRBD1
cdr3_aa: CASSARTGGNQPQHF
cdr3_nt: TGTGCCAGCAGCGCACGGACAGGGGGAAATCAGCCCCAGCATTTT

v_call: TRBV19
j_call: TRBJ2-7
clone_size: .
d_call: .
cdr3_aa: CASSMLADNTYEQYF
cdr3_nt: TGTGCCAGTAGTATGCTGGCGGATAACACCTACGAGCAGTACTTC

v_call: TRBV12-3/TRBV12-4
j_call: TRBJ1-4
clone_size: .
d_call: .
cdr3_aa: CASSLSGEKLFF
cdr3_nt: TGTGCCAGCAGCCTCTCTGGCGAAAAACTGTTTTTT

v_call: TRBV6-1
j_call: TRBJ2-7
clone_size: .
d_call: .
cdr3_aa: CASSESVVGTYIPYEQYF
cdr3_nt: TGTGCCAGCAGTGAATCTGTGGTCGGGACGTATATCCCCTACGAGCAGTACTTC

v_call: TRBV3-1
j_call: TRBJ2-7
clone_size: .
d_call: TRBD1
cdr3_aa: CASSPSDRNYEQYF
cdr3_nt: TGTGCCAGCAGCCCATCGGACAGGAACTACGAGCAGTACTTC

v_call: TRBV7-2
j_call: TRBJ2-3
clone_size: .
d_call: TRBD2
cdr3_aa: CASSLSASGSDTQYF
cdr3_nt: TGTGCCAGCAGCTTAAGCGCTAGCGGGAGTGATACGCAGTATTTT

v_call: TRBV7-8
j_call: TRBJ1-5
clone_size: .
d_call: .
cdr3_aa: CASSPRKGADSNQPQHF
cdr3_nt: TGTGCCAGCAGCCCCCGTAAGGGTGCGGATAGCAATCAGCCCCAGCATTTT